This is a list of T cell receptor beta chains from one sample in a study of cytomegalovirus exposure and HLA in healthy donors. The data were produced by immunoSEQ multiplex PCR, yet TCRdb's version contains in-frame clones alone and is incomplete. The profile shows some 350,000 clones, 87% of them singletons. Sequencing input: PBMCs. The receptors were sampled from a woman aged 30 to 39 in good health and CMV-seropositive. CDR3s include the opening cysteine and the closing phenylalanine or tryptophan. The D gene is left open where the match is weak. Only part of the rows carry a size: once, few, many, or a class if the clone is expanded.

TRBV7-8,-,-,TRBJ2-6,CASSLPNRRLPLSGANVLTF,TGTGCCAGCAGCTTACCGAATAGACGCCTTCCCCTCTCTGGGGCCAACGTCCTGACTTTC
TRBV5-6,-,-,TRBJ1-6,CASSPGRGTRSYNSPLHF,TGTGCCAGCAGCCCGGGCCGAGGGACCAGGTCCTATAATTCACCCCTCCACTTT
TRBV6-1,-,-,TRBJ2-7,CATIRTGSYEQYF,TGTGCCACCATCCGAACAGGCTCCTACGAGCAGTACTTC
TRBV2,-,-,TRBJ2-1,CASKGANEQFF,TGTGCCAGTAAAGGGGCCAATGAGCAGTTCTTC
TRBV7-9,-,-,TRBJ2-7,CASSLAGGAGHEQYF,TGTGCCAGCAGCTTAGCGGGGGGCGCAGGCCACGAGCAGTACTTC
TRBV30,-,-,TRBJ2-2,CAWIPAGTYNTGELFF,TGTGCCTGGATCCCAGCCGGGACTTACAACACCGGGGAGCTGTTTTTT
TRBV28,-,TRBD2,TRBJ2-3,CASSSSGLNQDTQYF,TGTGCCAGCAGCTCCTCGGGACTAAACCAAGATACGCAGTATTTT
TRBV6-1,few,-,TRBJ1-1,CASSESGEVTEAFF,TGTGCCAGCAGTGAATCAGGGGAAGTTACTGAAGCTTTCTTT
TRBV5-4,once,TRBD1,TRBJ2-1,CASSARDSLNEQFF,TGTGCCAGCAGCGCCCGGGACAGCCTCAATGAGCAGTTCTTC
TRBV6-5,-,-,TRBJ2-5,CASRGTGTRETQYF,TGTGCCAGCAGAGGCACCGGGACTCGCGAGACCCAGTACTTC
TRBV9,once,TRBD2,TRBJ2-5,CASSVGSSGYQETQYF,TGTGCCAGCAGCGTAGGGTCTAGCGGTTACCAAGAGACCCAGTACTTC
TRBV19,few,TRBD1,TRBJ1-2,CASSAGAGGRYGYTF,TGTGCCAGTAGCGCCGGGGCAGGGGGGAGATATGGCTACACCTTC
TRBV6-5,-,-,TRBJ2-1,CASCPSLVVYNEQFF,TGTGCCAGCTGTCCATCGCTGGTTGTCTACAATGAGCAGTTCTTC
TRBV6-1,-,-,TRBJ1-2,CASSEAGQPSFYTF,TGTGCCAGCAGTGAAGCTGGCCAACCCTCATTCTACACCTTC
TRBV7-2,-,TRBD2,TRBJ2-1,CASKASGFYNEQFF,TGTGCCAGCAAAGCTAGCGGCTTCTACAATGAGCAGTTCTTC
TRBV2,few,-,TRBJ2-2,CASNGVNTGELFF,TGTGCCAGCAACGGAGTGAACACCGGGGAGCTGTTTTTT
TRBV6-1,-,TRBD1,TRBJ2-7,CASSVGQNGFHEQYF,TGTGCCAGCAGTGTGGGACAGAACGGGTTCCACGAGCAGTACTTC
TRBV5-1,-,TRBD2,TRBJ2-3,CASSLLAGATDTQYF,TGCGCCAGCAGCTTACTAGCGGGCGCCACAGATACGCAGTATTTT
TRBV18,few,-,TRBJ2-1,CASSPPGTEQFF,TGTGCCAGCTCACCACCCGGAACTGAGCAGTTCTTC
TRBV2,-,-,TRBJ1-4,CASSEAAGDNEKLFF,TGTGCCAGCAGTGAAGCGGCAGGCGATAATGAAAAACTGTTTTTT
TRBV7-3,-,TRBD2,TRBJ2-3,CASSLSGLAGTDTQYF,TGTGCCAGCAGCTTAAGTGGACTAGCAGGCACAGATACGCAGTATTTT
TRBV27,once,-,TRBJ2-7,CASSSTPYEQYF,TGTGCCAGCAGTTCGACACCCTACGAGCAGTACTTC
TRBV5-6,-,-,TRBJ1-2,CASSQGLVGPEDYGYTF,TGTGCCAGCAGCCAAGGCTTGGTAGGGCCCGAGGACTATGGCTACACCTTC
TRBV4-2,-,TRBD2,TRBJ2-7,CASSLRGGVYEQYF,TGTGCCAGCAGCCTCCGCGGGGGGGTCTACGAGCAGTACTTC
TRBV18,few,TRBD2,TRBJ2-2,CASSAYSGRVSGELFF,TGTGCCAGCTCAGCGTATTCCGGGAGGGTCAGCGGGGAGCTGTTTTTT
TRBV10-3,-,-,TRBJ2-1,CAIRTGDGNEQFF,TGTGCCATCAGGACGGGCGACGGAAATGAGCAGTTCTTC
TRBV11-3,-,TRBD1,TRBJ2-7,CASSLQNRGQAYEQYF,TGTGCCAGCAGCTTACAAAACAGGGGGCAGGCCTACGAGCAGTACTTC
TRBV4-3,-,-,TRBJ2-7,CASSQDGEGSYEQYF,TGCGCCAGCAGCCAAGACGGTGAGGGGTCCTACGAGCAGTACTTC
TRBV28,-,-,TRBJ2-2,CATSVGRRELFF,TGTGCCACCTCAGTGGGTAGAAGGGAGCTGTTTTTT
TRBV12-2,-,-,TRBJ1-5,CASRYRTREERNQPQHF,TGTGCAAGTCGCTATAGAACGAGGGAAGAGCGCAATCAGCCCCAGCATTTT
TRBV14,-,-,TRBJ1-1,CASSQDFGAYTEAFF,TGTGCCAGCAGCCAAGATTTTGGGGCTTACACTGAAGCTTTCTTT
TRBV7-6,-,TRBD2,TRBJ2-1,CASSSGTGPGLAGGEQFF,TGTGCCAGCAGCTCGGGGACAGGACCAGGACTAGCGGGAGGCGAGCAGTTCTTC
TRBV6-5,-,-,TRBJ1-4,CAAGGATNEKLFF,TGTGCCGCTGGGGGGGCAACTAATGAAAAACTGTTTTTT
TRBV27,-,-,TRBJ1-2,CASSARGTNLNYGYTF,TGTGCCAGCAGTGCCCGCGGGACAAACCTTAACTATGGCTACACCTTC
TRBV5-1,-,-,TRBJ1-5,CASSLGGESGNQPQHF,TGCGCCAGCAGCTTGGGGGGTGAGAGCGGTAATCAGCCCCAGCATTTT